The clone carrying this T cell receptor (beta chain) was seen more than once but under ten times. The PCR was carried out with 60 Vbeta primers and 13 Jbeta primers. Some clones are missing from TCRdb's copy, which holds only in-frame ones; the method was immunoSEQ multiplex PCR. The sample has 85,000 to 100,000 clones; 70% to 80% are singletons. This entry belongs to a study of cytomegalovirus exposure and HLA in healthy donors. Germline CDR1 and CDR2: SGHRS and YFSETQ. This CDR3 is built from 15 residues. V was pared by 0 bases and J by 2 bases, with 10 bases between. V usage is TRBV5-1 and J usage is TRBJ2-3, with D maybe TRBD1 (5 bases). Input material: PBMCs. This sequence originates from a middle-aged man in good health and CMV-seronegative. CDR3 in DNA: TGCGCCAGCAGCTTGGTACAGGCCTACACAGATACGCAGTATTTT. Its translation is CASSLVQAYTDTQYF.